This T cell receptor (beta chain) was recorded in a study of spatial heterogeneity in lung cancer. Study information: The count of detected beta-chain sequences consistently exceeded that of alpha-chain sequences. Study outcomes and limitations: Ubiquitous expanded tumor TCRs appeared in blood more at resection than follow-up.

The sample's time point: sample taken at primary tumor resection. Tumor, nontumor lung or frozen PBMC supplied whole RNA, sequenced without sorting. Samples were donated by 72 untreated early-stage non-small cell lung cancer patients. Each TCR cDNA molecule bore a unique molecular identifier. TCRdb fed the 5' RACE reads into MiXCR, producing one record per CDR3 protein. The table shows tens of thousands of distinct CDR3 sequences, with roughly 7% occurring only once. This clonotype was recorded many times. The antigen is unknown. The CDR3 extends over 13 amino acids. The germline gives CDR1 DFQATT, CDR2 SNEGSKA (reference sequence). Trimming removed 0 bases at V and 3 bases at J, with 6 bases between.

This specimen was PBMCs, taken at surgery. The receptor was isolated from a female donor with early-stage non-small cell lung cancer. The V call is TRBV20-1, the J call TRBJ1-5; the D is unclear. CDR3 sequence: CSARDRHNQPQHF. CDR3 DNA: TGCAGTGCTAGAGACCGGCACAATCAGCCCCAGCATTTT.